This T cell receptor (beta chain) was profiled in a study of T-cell reconstitution after alpha-beta-depleted transplantation in children. The TCRbeta library incorporated unique molecular identifiers. TCRdb reprocessed the PCR reads via MiXCR and lists one record per CDR3 protein. The sample lists about 460,000 distinct CDR3 sequences, under 15% occurring once. Trimming took off 4 bases at V and 7 bases at J, with 14 bases between the two ends. The germline gives CDR1 SGHRS, CDR2 YFSETQ. The CDR3 contains 14 residues. The chain recombines TRBV5-1 with TRBJ1-4, with TRBD1 as a possible D gene (5 bases). The specimen comprised PBMCs from the stem cell graft donor, sampled from the stem cell graft. This TCR was sampled from a human donor who donated a stem cell graft to a child with combined immunodeficiency. This chain's CDR3 is CASSPHGAREKLFF. As DNA, the CDR3 is TGCGCCAGCAGCCCCCATGGGGCCCGTGAAAAACTGTTTTTT.